This is a list of T cell receptor beta chains from one sample in a study of blood T cell repertoires in COVID-19. Assay: immunoSEQ multiplex PCR; the TCRdb copy retains only in-frame clones and omits some. This sample has approximately 170,000 clones, with about 83% found just once. Input material: peripheral blood. These receptors all come from a man younger than 30 with active or convalescent COVID-19. The CDR3 runs from the conserved cysteine through the conserved F or W. D genes are given only for firm matches. The size entry is marked missing in some rows and otherwise reads once, few, many or a size class.

v_call	clone_size	d_call	j_call	cdr3_nt	cdr3_aa
TRBV28	NA	TRBD1	TRBJ1-6	TGTGCCAGCAGCCCGGCCCTCGACAGGGCAAATTCACCCCTCCACTTT	CASSPALDRANSPLHF
TRBV29-1	NA	TRBD1	TRBJ2-1	TGCAGCGTTGAAGTTAGACAGGGTACAATTTCGAATGAGCAGTTCTTC	CSVEVRQGTISNEQFF
TRBV19	NA	NA	TRBJ1-4	TGTGCCAGTAGACGAGATGAAAAACTGTTTTTT	CASRRDEKLFF
TRBV5-6	NA	TRBD1	TRBJ1-1	TGTGCCAGCAGCTCCAACGGACAGGGAAACACTGAAGCTTTCTTT	CASSSNGQGNTEAFF
TRBV24-1	NA	NA	TRBJ2-1	TGTGCCACCAGTGACGCTAGTGGCTATAATGAGCAGTTCTTC	CATSDASGYNEQFF
TRBV24-1	NA	NA	TRBJ2-2	TGTGCCACCAGTGATTTGAGGGGTTTCACCGGGGAGCTGTTTTTT	CATSDLRGFTGELFF
TRBV29-1	NA	NA	TRBJ1-2	TGCAGCGTGGCCCAGGGGCGTAATAACTATGGCTACACCTTC	CSVAQGRNNYGYTF
TRBV2	once	TRBD2	TRBJ2-1	TGTGCCAGCAGTGAGCCGGCTAGCGGGAGGGTCAATGAGCAGTTCTTC	CASSEPASGRVNEQFF
TRBV19	NA	NA	TRBJ1-2	TGTGCCAGTAGTATCGTCGGTGGCTACACCTTC	CASSIVGGYTF
TRBV7-9	NA	NA	TRBJ1-5	TGTGCCAGCAGCAAGCCCAATCAGCCCCAGCATTTT	CASSKPNQPQHF
TRBV13	NA	NA	TRBJ2-1	TGTGCCAGCAGCTTACAAGACAGAGATAATGAGCAGTTCTTC	CASSLQDRDNEQFF
TRBV2	few	TRBD2	TRBJ2-7	TGTGCCAGCGGACTAGCGGGAGTGCAGCAGTACTTC	CASGLAGVQQYF